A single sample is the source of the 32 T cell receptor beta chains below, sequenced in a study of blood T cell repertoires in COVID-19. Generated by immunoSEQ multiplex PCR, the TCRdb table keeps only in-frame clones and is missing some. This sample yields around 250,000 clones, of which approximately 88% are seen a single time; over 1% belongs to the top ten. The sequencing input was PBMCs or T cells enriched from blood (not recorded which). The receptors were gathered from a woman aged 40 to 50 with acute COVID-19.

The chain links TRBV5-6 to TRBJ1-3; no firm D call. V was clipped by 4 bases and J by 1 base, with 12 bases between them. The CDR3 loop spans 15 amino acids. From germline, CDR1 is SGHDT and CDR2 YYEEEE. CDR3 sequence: CASSQRTQSGNTIYF. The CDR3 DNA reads TGTGCCAGCAGCCAGCGGACTCAATCTGGAAACACCATATATTTT.

The CDR3 DNA follows: TGTGCCAGCAGCGGGGACAGGGGGTCTGAAGCTTTCTTT. Protein product: CASSGDRGSEAFF. The chain joins TRBV9 to TRBJ1-1, with TRBD1 matching 11 bases. Germline V gene sequence: CDR1 SGDLS, CDR2 YYNGEE. J gave up 6 bases and V 3 bases, and 1 base lay outside the gene matches. CDR3 length: 13 residues.

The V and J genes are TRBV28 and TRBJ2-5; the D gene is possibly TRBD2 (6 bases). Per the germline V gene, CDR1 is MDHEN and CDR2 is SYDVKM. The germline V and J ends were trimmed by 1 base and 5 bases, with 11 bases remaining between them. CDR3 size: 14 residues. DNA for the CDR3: TGTGCCAGCAGTTTATCTCGAGGAGGGGAGACCCAGTACTTC. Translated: CASSLSRGGETQYF.

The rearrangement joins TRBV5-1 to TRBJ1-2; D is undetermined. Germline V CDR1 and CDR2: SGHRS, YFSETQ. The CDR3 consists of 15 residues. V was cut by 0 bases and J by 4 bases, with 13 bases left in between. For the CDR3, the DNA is TGCGCCAGCAGCTTGGGAACCGGGTTCTCCTATGGCTACACCTTC. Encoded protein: CASSLGTGFSYGYTF.

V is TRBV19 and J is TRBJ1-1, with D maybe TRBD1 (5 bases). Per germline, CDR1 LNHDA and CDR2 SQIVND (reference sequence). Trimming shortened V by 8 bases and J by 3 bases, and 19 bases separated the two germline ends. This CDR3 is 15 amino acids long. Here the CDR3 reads CASWDDRLPYTEAFF. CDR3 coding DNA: TGTGCCAGTTGGGATGACAGACTTCCTTACACTGAAGCTTTCTTT.

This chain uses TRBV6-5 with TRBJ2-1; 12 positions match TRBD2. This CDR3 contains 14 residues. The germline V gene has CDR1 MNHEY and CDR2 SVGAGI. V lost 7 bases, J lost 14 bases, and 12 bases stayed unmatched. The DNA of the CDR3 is TGTGCCAGCAATGCCGGGCTAGCGGGAGGGACGGAGTTCTTC. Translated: CASNAGLAGGTEFF.

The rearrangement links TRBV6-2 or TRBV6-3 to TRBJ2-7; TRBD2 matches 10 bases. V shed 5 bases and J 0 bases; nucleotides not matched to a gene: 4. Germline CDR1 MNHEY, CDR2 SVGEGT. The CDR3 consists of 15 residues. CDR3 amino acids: CASSVGLARSYEQYF. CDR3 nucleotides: TGTGCCAGCAGTGTGGGACTAGCGCGCTCCTACGAGCAGTACTTC.

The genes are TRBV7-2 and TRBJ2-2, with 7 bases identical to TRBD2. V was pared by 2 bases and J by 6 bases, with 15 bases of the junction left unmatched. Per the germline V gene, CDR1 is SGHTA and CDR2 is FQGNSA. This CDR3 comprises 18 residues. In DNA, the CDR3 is TGTGCCAGCAGCTTAACCAGTTCGTGGGAGGGGTCTTCCGGGGAGCTGTTTTTT. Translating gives CASSLTSSWEGSSGELFF. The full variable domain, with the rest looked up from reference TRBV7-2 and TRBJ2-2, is GAGVSQSPSNKVTEKGKDVELRCDPISGHTALYWYRQSLGQGLEFLIYFQGNSAPDKSGLPSDRFSAERTGGSVSTLTIQRTQQEDSAVYLCASSLTSSWEGSSGELFFGEGSRLTVL.

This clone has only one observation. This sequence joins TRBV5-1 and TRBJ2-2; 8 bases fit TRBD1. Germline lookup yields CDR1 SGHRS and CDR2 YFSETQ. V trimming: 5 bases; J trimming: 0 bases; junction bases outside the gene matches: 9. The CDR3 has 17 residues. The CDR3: CASRPGTGAPNTGELFF. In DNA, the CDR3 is TGCGCCAGCAGACCCGGGACAGGTGCGCCGAACACCGGGGAGCTGTTTTTT.

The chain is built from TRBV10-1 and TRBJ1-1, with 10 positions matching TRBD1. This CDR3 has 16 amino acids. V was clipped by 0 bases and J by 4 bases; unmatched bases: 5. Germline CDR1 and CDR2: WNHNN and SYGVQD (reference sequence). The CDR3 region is CASSESRGQGITEAFF. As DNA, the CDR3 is TGCGCCAGCAGTGAGTCCAGGGGACAGGGGATCACTGAAGCTTTCTTT.

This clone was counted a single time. As DNA, the CDR3 is TGTGCCAGCAGCCCACAGGGTAACTATGGCTACACCTTC. It translates to CASSPQGNYGYTF. The rearrangement joins TRBV7-6 to TRBJ1-2; TRBD1 might be the D (6 bases). The CDR3 is 13 amino acids. V shed 5 bases and J shed 1 base, with 8 bases lying between them. Looked up from germline, CDR1 is SGHVS and CDR2 is FNYEAQ.

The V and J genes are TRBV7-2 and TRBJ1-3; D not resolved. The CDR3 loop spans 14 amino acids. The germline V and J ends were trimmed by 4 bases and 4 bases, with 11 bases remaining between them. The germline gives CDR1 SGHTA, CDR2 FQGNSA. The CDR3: CASSSQREGNTIYF. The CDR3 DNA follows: TGTGCCAGCAGCTCTCAGCGTGAAGGAAACACCATATATTTT.

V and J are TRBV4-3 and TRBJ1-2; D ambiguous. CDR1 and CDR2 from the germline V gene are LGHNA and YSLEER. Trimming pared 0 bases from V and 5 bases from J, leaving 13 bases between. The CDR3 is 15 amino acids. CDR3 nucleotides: TGCGCCAGCAGCCAAGATCAGTACACGCAGTATGGCTACACCTTC. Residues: CASSQDQYTQYGYTF.

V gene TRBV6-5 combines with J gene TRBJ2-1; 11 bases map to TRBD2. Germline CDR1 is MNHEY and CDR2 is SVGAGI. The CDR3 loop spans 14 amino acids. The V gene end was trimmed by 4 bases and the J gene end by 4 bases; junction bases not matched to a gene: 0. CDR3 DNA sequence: TGTGCCAGCAGTTCTAGCGGGAGGTACAATGAGCAGTTCTTC. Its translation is CASSSSGRYNEQFF.

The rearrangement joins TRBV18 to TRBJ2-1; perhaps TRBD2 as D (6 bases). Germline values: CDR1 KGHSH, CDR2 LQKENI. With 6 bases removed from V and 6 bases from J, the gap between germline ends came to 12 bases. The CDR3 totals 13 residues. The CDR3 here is CASSRRGGNEQFF. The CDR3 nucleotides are TGTGCCAGCTCGCGTAGGGGAGGCAATGAGCAGTTCTTC.

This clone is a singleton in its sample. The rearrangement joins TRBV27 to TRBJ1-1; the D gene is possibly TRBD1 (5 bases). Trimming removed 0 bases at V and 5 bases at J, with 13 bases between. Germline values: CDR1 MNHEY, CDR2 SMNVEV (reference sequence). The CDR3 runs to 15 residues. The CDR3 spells CASSLSPGLGTEAFF. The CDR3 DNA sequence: TGTGCCAGCAGTTTATCTCCAGGGCTGGGGACTGAAGCTTTCTTT.

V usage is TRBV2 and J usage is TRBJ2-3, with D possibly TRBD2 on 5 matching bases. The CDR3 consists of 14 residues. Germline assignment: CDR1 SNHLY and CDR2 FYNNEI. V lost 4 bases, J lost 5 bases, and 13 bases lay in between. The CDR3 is CASSVEGVEDTQYF. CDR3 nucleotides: TGTGCCAGCAGTGTAGAGGGAGTAGAAGATACGCAGTATTTT.

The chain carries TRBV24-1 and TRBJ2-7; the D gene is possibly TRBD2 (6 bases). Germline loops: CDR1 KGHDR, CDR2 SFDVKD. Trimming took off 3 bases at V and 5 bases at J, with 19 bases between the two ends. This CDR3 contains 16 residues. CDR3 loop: CATSDRLAAGWHEQYF. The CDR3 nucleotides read TGTGCCACCAGTGATAGGTTGGCCGCGGGGTGGCACGAGCAGTACTTC.

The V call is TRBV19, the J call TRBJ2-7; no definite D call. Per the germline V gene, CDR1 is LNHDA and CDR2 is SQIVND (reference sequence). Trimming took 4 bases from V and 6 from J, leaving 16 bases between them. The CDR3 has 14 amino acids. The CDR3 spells CASSSVGRVGEQYF. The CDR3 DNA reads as TGTGCCAGTAGTAGCGTGGGCAGAGTGGGCGAGCAGTACTTC.

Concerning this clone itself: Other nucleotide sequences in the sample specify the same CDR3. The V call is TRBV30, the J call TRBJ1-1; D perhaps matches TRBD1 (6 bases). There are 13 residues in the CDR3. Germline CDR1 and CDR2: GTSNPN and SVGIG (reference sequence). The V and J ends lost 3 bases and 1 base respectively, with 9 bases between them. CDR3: CAWRRTANTEAFF. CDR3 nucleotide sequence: TGTGCCTGGAGGCGGACAGCGAACACTGAAGCTTTCTTT.

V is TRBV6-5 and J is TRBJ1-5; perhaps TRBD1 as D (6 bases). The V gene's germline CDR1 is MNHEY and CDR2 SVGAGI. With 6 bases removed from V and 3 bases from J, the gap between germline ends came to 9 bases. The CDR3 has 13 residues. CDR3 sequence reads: CASSRGYNQPQHF. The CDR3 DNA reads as TGTGCCAGCAGCAGGGGCTACAATCAGCCCCAGCATTTT.

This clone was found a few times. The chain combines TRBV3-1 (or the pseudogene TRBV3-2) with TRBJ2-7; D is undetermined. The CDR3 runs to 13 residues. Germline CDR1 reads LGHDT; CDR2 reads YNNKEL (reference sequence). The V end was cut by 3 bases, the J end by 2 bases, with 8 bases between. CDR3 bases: TGTGCCAGCAGCCACCGAGATACCTACGAGCAGTACGTC. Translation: CASSHRDTYEQYV.

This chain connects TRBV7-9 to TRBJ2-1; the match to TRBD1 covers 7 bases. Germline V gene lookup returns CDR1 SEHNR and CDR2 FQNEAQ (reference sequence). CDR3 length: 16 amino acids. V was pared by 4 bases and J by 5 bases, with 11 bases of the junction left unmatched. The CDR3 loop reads CASSSMGKQGNNEQFF. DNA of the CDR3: TGTGCCAGCAGCTCCATGGGCAAACAGGGGAACAATGAGCAGTTCTTC.

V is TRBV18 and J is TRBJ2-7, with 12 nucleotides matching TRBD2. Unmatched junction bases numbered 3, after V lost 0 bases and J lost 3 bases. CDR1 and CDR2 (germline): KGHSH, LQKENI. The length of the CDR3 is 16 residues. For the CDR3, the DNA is TGTGCCAGCTCACCACCTCCTAGCGGGAGGGTCTACGAGCAGTACTTC. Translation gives CASSPPPSGRVYEQYF.

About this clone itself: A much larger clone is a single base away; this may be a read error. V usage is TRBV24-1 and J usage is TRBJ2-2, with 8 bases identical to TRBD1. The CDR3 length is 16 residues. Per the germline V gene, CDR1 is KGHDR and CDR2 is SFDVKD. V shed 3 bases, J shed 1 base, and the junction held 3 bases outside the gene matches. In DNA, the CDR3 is TGTGCCACCAGTGATCCCGGGACAGGGAACACCGGGGAGCTGTTTTTT. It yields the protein CATSDPGTGNTGELFF.

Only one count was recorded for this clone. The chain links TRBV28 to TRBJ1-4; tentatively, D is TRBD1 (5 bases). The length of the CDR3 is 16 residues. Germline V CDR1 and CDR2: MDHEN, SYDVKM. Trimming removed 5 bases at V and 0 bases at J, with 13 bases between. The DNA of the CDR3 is TGTGCCAGCAGTACAAACAGGAAAGCAACTAATGAAAAACTGTTTTTT. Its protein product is CASSTNRKATNEKLFF.

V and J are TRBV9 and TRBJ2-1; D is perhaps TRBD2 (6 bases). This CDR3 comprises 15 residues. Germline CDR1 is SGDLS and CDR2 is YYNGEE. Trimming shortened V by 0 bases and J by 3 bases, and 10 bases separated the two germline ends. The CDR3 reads CASSVASGFYNEQFF. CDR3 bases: TGTGCCAGCAGCGTAGCGAGCGGGTTCTACAATGAGCAGTTCTTC.

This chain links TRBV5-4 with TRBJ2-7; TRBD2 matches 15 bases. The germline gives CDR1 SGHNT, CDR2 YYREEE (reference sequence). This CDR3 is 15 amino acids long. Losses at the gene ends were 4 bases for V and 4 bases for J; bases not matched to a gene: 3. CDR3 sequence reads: CASSTGTSGRYEQYV. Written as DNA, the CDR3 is TGTGCCAGCAGCACCGGGACTAGCGGGAGGTACGAGCAGTACGTC.

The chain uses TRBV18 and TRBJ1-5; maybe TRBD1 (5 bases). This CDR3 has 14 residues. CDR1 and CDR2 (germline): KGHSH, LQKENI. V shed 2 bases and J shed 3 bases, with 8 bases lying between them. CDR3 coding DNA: TGTGCCAGCTCACCAGAGACAGTCAATCAGCCCCAGCATTTT. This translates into CASSPETVNQPQHF. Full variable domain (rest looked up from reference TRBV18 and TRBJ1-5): NAGVMQNPRHLVRRRGQEARLRCSPMKGHSHVYWYRQLPEEGLKFMVYLQKENIIDESGMPKERFSAEFPKEGPSILRIQQVVRGDSAAYFCASSPETVNQPQHFGDGTRLSIL.

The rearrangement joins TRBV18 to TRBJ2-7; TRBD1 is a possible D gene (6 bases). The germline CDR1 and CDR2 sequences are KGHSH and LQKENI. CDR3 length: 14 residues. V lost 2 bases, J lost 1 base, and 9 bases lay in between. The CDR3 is CASSPGGSSYEQYV. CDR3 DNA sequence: TGTGCCAGCTCACCAGGGGGCTCATCCTACGAGCAGTACGTC.

The CDR3 region is CASSPDRAGAETQYF. As DNA, the CDR3 is TGTGCCAGTAGCCCAGACAGGGCGGGCGCAGAGACCCAGTACTTC. The V call is TRBV19, the J call TRBJ2-5, with 7 bases that match TRBD1. In germline, CDR1 is LNHDA, CDR2 SQIVND (reference sequence). The CDR3 consists of 15 residues. J was trimmed by 4 bases and V by 6 bases; bases with no gene match: 11. The whole variable domain, remainder taken from reference TRBV19 and TRBJ2-5, is DGGITQSPKYLFRKEGQNVTLSCEQNLNHDAMYWYRQDPGQGLRLIYYSQIVNDFQKGDIAEGYSVSREKKESFPLTVTSAQKNPTAFYLCASSPDRAGAETQYFGPGTRLLVL.

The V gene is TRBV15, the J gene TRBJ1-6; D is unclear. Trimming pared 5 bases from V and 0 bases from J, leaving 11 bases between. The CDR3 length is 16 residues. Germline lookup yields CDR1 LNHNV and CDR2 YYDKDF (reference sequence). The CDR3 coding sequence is TGTGCCACCAGCTCTACAAGGAGCTCCTATAATTCACCCCTCCACTTT. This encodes CATSSTRSSYNSPLHF.